The 4 T cell receptor beta chains below all came from one sample that was sequenced in a study of blood T cells in healthy people across ages. Sample-barcoded 5' priming and a J-beta primer mix drove a second PCR of roughly 6 to 12 cycles. TCRdb ran MiXCR on the 5' RACE reads and lists one entry per CDR3 protein. The sample has some 1,800,000 distinct CDR3 sequences, 30% to 40% seen once; the top ten hold roughly 23%. The sample was blood. The receptor set was obtained from a human donor in good health.

This chain connects TRBV25-1 to TRBJ2-5; a weak D match, TRBD2 (6 bases). The CDR3 loop spans 14 amino acids. V lost 6 bases and J lost 5, with 16 bases in between. The germline V gene encodes CDR1 MGHDK and CDR2 SYGVNS. The CDR3 loop is CASSWGDLRETQYF. CDR3 in DNA: TGTGCCAGCAGCTGGGGGGACCTACGGGAGACCCAGTACTTC.

The chain links TRBV12-3 or TRBV12-4 to TRBJ2-5, with D maybe TRBD1 (5 bases). Trimming shortened V by 5 bases and J by 5 bases, and 15 bases separated the two germline ends. The CDR3 has 14 amino acids. This CDR3 is CASSPKGSRETQYF. In DNA form, the CDR3 reads TGTGCCAGCAGTCCAAAGGGGTCCCGGGAGACCCAGTACTTC.

V gene TRBV10-3 combines with J gene TRBJ2-3; TRBD1 matches at 8 bases. Germline V gene sequence: CDR1 ENHRY, CDR2 SYGVKD. Unmatched junction bases numbered 7, after V lost 6 bases and J lost 2 bases. The CDR3 covers 15 residues. The CDR3 sequence: CAISPGGINTDTQYF. The CDR3 DNA reads TGTGCCATCAGCCCAGGGGGCATTAACACAGATACGCAGTATTTT.

This clonotype appeared a few times. This sequence joins TRBV12-3 or TRBV12-4 and TRBJ1-6, with D perhaps matching TRBD1 (5 bases). The CDR3 is 14 residues long. The V end was cut by 3 bases, the J end by 4 bases, with 7 bases between. The DNA of the CDR3 is TGTGCCAGCAGTTTTAACAGGTATAATTCACCCCTCCACTTT. This gives the protein CASSFNRYNSPLHF.